The T cell receptor beta chain described here comes from a study of circulating tumor DNA in untreated peripheral T-cell lymphoma (dated by TCRdb to the early 2020s). A word on this clone: Its antigen remains unidentified. No qualities accompany the bases; no much larger clone lies one base away.

Libraries were built with the immunoSEQ multiplex PCR assay. The clones in this table, taken by TCRdb from immuneACCESS, are in-frame only. Not every clone is retained; where verified, under half of the shortfall comes from an unresolved V gene, and the cause of the rest is unknown. The table for this sample lists roughly 9,000 clones; around four fifths of them were counted only once. Just over 2% of the sample lies in the top ten. To find tumor-specific TCR clonotypes, researchers sequenced baseline tumor tissue that had been collected prior to treatment. To monitor patients with peripheral T-cell lymphoma who were getting frontline treatment on a trial, the study applied next-generation sequencing to T-cell receptor sequences. Taken from the germline V gene, the CDR1 and CDR2 loops are MNHGY and SAAAGT. The junction shows trimming of 6 bases on V and 0 bases on J, plus 9 bases between the germline ends. The CDR3 sequence holds 14 residues, the cysteine and phenylalanine included. CDR3 DNA only is kept here, 42 bases in frame from base 1.

What the work shows at the level of the full study, not this receptor alone: Tumor-specific clonotypes were found in 75% to 80% of patients, coming from approximately 87% of baseline tissues and approximately 61% of baseline serum samples.

The material sequenced was tumor tissue. The rearranged segments are TRBV6-8 and TRBJ1-5; no D gene can be assigned with confidence. The clonotype originates from a human donor with peripheral T-cell lymphoma. This receptor carries the CDR3 CASSLQDSNQPQHF. In nucleotide form, the sequence is TGTGCCAGCAGCCTTCAGGATAGCAATCAGCCCCAGCATTTT.